The 18 T cell receptor beta chains below all came from one sample that was sequenced in a study of shared clonotypes between healthy human individuals. Only CD45RO-negative cells positively selected for CCR7 counted as naive CD8 cells, so terminally differentiated effector memory CD45RA+ cells were excluded. Produced via immunoSEQ multiplex PCR; TCRdb's table is partial and in-frame only. The sample carries about 600,000 clones, about 98% recorded once. Material for sequencing was naive CD8+ T cells sorted from blood. These receptors came from a man aged 25 to 40 in good health.

V and J are TRBV7-9 and TRBJ2-3; 9 bases map to TRBD2. This CDR3 spans 15 amino acids. The trim removed 3 bases at V and 5 bases at J, leaving 6 bases unmatched. Germline assignment: CDR1 SEHNR and CDR2 FQNEAQ (reference sequence). The CDR3, as DNA: TGTGCCAGCAGCTTGGGCGGGAGGGCCATAGATACGCAGTATTTT. Protein product: CASSLGGRAIDTQYF.

The chain joins TRBV27 to TRBJ2-5; 8 bases are a match to TRBD2. V dropped 7 bases and J dropped 4; count of bases not matched to a gene: 11. The germline gives CDR1 MNHEY, CDR2 SMNVEV (reference sequence). The CDR3 covers 15 residues. Here the CDR3 DNA reads TGTGCCAGCACCGCGAGCGGGGGAGGCGGAGAGACCCAGTACTTC. This translates into CASTASGGGGETQYF.

V gene TRBV28 combines with J gene TRBJ1-2; TRBD1 aligns across 9 bases. Germline assignment: CDR1 MDHEN and CDR2 SYDVKM. The junction had 13 bases not matched to a gene; V was cut back by 6 bases and J by 5 bases. The CDR3 length is 16 residues. For the CDR3, the DNA is TGTGCCAGCAGCCCGGACAGGGGAGGGTTTGGGTATGGCTACACCTTC. Translation: CASSPDRGGFGYGYTF.

Only one count was recorded for this clone. V is TRBV4-3 and J is TRBJ1-1; perhaps TRBD1 as D (5 bases). V was cut by 4 bases and J by 2 bases, with 11 bases left in between. The CDR3 covers 14 residues. Germline CDR1 and CDR2: LGHNA and YSLEER. The CDR3 spells CASSLGTGNTEAFF. In DNA, the CDR3 is TGCGCCAGCAGCCTAGGGACGGGAAACACTGAAGCTTTCTTT.

The chain is built from TRBV9 and TRBJ2-3, with D unresolved. There are 13 residues in the CDR3. The germline V gene has CDR1 SGDLS and CDR2 YYNGEE. V was clipped by 3 bases and J by 0 bases, with 5 bases between them. In DNA form, the CDR3 reads TGTGCCAGCAGCGCCTACAGCACAGATACGCAGTATTTT. Translation gives CASSAYSTDTQYF.

The chain employs TRBV10-3 and TRBJ1-1; 9 nucleotides line up with TRBD1. The CDR3 is made up of 17 amino acids. Germline lookup yields CDR1 ENHRY and CDR2 SYGVKD. Germline trimming cut 6 bases from V and 3 bases from J; bases unmatched to any gene: 14. The CDR3 region is CAISLTGGEVMHTEAFF. The CDR3 nucleotides are TGTGCCATCAGCCTGACAGGGGGGGAGGTCATGCACACTGAAGCTTTCTTT.

The chain joins TRBV18 to TRBJ2-1; D is possibly TRBD2 (6 bases). The V gene lost 2 bases and the J gene lost 7 bases, with 9 bases spanning the gap. The CDR3 spans 13 residues. Looked up from germline, CDR1 is KGHSH and CDR2 is LQKENI. This CDR3 is CASSPWTNNEQFF. Written as DNA, the CDR3 is TGTGCCAGCTCACCATGGACTAATAATGAGCAGTTCTTC.

The genes are TRBV28 and TRBJ2-5, with 12 bases fitting TRBD1. The V gene's germline CDR1 is MDHEN and CDR2 SYDVKM. This CDR3 has 17 residues. The V and J ends lost 2 bases and 5 bases, in that order; junction bases with no gene match: 9. CDR3 protein: CASSLGGQGAVRETQYF. The CDR3 DNA sequence: TGTGCCAGCAGTTTAGGGGGACAGGGGGCTGTCAGGGAGACCCAGTACTTC.

Worth noting for this clone: Other DNA sequences in the sample encode the same CDR3. The chain joins TRBV28 to TRBJ1-4, with a tentative D call TRBD1 (5 bases). V was clipped by 1 base and J by 2 bases, with 8 bases between them. Germline V gene lookup returns CDR1 MDHEN and CDR2 SYDVKM. This CDR3 comprises 15 residues. CDR3 sequence: CASSLSTATNEKLFF. The CDR3 nucleotides read TGTGCCAGCAGTTTATCGACAGCTACTAATGAAAAACTGTTTTTT.

The chain is built from TRBV27 and TRBJ1-5; D not certain. Germline CDR1 reads MNHEY; CDR2 reads SMNVEV (reference sequence). V was shortened by 6 bases and J by 0 bases, with 9 bases between the two germline ends. The CDR3 extends over 14 amino acids. The CDR3 spells CASRRGSSNQPQHF. The DNA for the CDR3 is TGTGCCAGCAGGCGAGGGTCTAGCAATCAGCCCCAGCATTTT.

The rearrangement links TRBV11-2 to TRBJ2-2; 9 bases line up with TRBD1. The germline CDR1 and CDR2 sequences are SGHAT and FQNNGV. The CDR3 has 16 residues. Trimming took 1 base from V and 3 from J; bases not matched to a gene: 3. For the CDR3, the DNA is TGTGCCAGCAGCTTAGTGGGACAGGGCGACACCGGGGAGCTGTTTTTT. Residues: CASSLVGQGDTGELFF.

This chain uses TRBV5-5 with TRBJ2-7, with 7 bases aligning to TRBD2. With V trimmed by 1 base and J by 3 bases, 4 bases remained unmatched. Germline CDR1 and CDR2: SGHKS and YYEKEE (reference sequence). This CDR3 region has 14 residues. The CDR3, as DNA: TGTGCCAGCAGCTTGCAGCGGGAATACTACGAGCAGTACTTC. Translation gives CASSLQREYYEQYF.

The V gene is TRBV30, the J gene TRBJ2-1, with 10 bases lining up with TRBD2. V shed 1 base, J shed 9 bases, and the junction held 0 bases outside the gene matches. The CDR3 runs 12 residues. Germline CDR1 is GTSNPN and CDR2 is SVGIG (reference sequence). The DNA of the CDR3 is TGTGCCTGGAGTGGACTAGCGGGTGAGCAGTTCTTC. It specifies CAWSGLAGEQFF.

V is TRBV11-2 and J is TRBJ2-3; 12 bases agree with TRBD2. The V segment lost 4 bases and the J segment 0 bases; nucleotides outside the gene matches: 8. From germline, CDR1 is SGHAT and CDR2 FQNNGV. This CDR3 comprises 18 residues. CDR3 bases: TGTGCCAGCAGCTCCCCTCTCGGGACTAGCGGGAGCACAGATACGCAGTATTTT. The encoded protein is CASSSPLGTSGSTDTQYF. The entire variable domain, with the rest obtained from reference TRBV11-2 and TRBJ2-3, is as follows: EAGVAQSPRYKIIEKRQSVAFWCNPISGHATLYWYQQILGQGPKLLIQFQNNGVVDDSQLPKDRFSAERLKGVDSTLKIQPAKLEDSAVYLCASSSPLGTSGSTDTQYFGPGTRLTVL.

This clone was detected a few times. This chain uses TRBV7-9 with TRBJ1-5; a possible D gene is TRBD1 (5 bases). Trimming shortened V by 1 base and J by 4 bases, and 11 bases separated the two germline ends. CDR3 length equals 15 residues. Per the germline V gene, CDR1 is SEHNR and CDR2 is FQNEAQ (reference sequence). The CDR3 spells CASSLVSGPNQPQHF. DNA of the CDR3: TGTGCCAGCAGCTTAGTATCAGGGCCGAATCAGCCCCAGCATTTT.

The chain links TRBV7-2 to TRBJ1-2; D perhaps matches TRBD1 (5 bases). The germline V gene has CDR1 SGHTA and CDR2 FQGNSA. V shed 3 bases and J shed 5 bases, with 16 bases lying between them. The CDR3 spans 15 residues. The CDR3 coding sequence is TGTGCCAGCAGCTTCGTCGGGCAGGGAGGATATGGCTACACCTTC. Translation gives CASSFVGQGGYGYTF.

The genes are TRBV28 and TRBJ1-5, with 7 nucleotides matching TRBD1. The germline CDR1 and CDR2 sequences are MDHEN and SYDVKM. This CDR3 region has 14 residues. The ends lost 6 bases at V and 6 bases at J; junction bases unmatched: 8. For the CDR3, the DNA is TGTGCCAGCAGCCCCACAGGGGCCGGTCAGCCCCAGCATTTT. Protein: CASSPTGAGQPQHF.

This chain connects TRBV27 to TRBJ2-1; D not resolved. The V gene's germline CDR1 is MNHEY and CDR2 SMNVEV (reference sequence). V was shortened by 2 bases and J by 9 bases, with 14 bases between the two germline ends. The CDR3 is 14 amino acids. The CDR3 bases are TGTGCCAGCAGTTTAGAGAGACGGACCGGTGAGCAGTTCTTC. The encoded protein is CASSLERRTGEQFF.